The rows below give T cell receptor beta chains drawn from one sample of a study of cytomegalovirus exposure and HLA in healthy donors. The table came from immunoSEQ multiplex PCR; TCRdb's copy has only in-frame clones and leaves some out. The data contain some 270,000 clones, 85% to 95% of them seen just once; the ten biggest clones take up about 1.5%. Sequencing was performed on PBMCs. These receptors originate from a girl between 2 and 10 years old in good health and CMV-seronegative. CDR3s include the opening cysteine and the closing phenylalanine or tryptophan. The order of the fields is V gene, J gene, CDR3 protein.

>TRBV7-8|TRBJ1-4
CASSTGGGETNEKLFF
>TRBV29-1|TRBJ2-7
CSVLGGYEQYF
>TRBV7-9|TRBJ1-1
CSSSISGAEAFF
>TRBV11-1|TRBJ2-7
CASSSQTGLRSYEQYF
>TRBV7-2|TRBJ1-5
CASSSKGAGGQPQHF
>TRBV7-3|TRBJ2-1
CASSLTSGGSYNEQFF
>TRBV19|TRBJ2-2
CASSLRQHRGLNTGELFF
>TRBV2|TRBJ1-1
CASRKTAEAFF
>TRBV12-5|TRBJ2-7
CASGLAGTRGGYEQYF
>TRBV15|TRBJ2-5
CATSDPGQGGPQYF
>TRBV21-1|TRBJ1-2
CASSKGPRGAPGYTF
>TRBV7-9|TRBJ1-1
CSSSPDTTEAFF
>TRBV27|TRBJ2-3
CASSSIRDLRTDTQYF
>TRBV27|TRBJ1-5
CASSSQSSNQPQHF
>TRBV6-5|TRBJ2-7
CASSRSTSSLYEQYF
>TRBV2|TRBJ1-5
CASSPRDINQPQHF
>TRBV7-9|TRBJ2-1
CASSRDRSYNEQFF
>TRBV13|TRBJ2-1
CASSSGLASSYNEQFF
>TRBV30|TRBJ1-1
CAWSISGTAAMNTEAFF
>TRBV9|TRBJ1-6
CASSPRRVEEVNSPLHF
>TRBV12-5|TRBJ1-5
CASGLLGQGNQPQHF
>TRBV4-2|TRBJ2-3
CASSQGPPVAGGTDTQYF
>TRBV4-1|TRBJ2-1
CASSQESSIPYNEQFF
>TRBV5-1|TRBJ2-7
CATIGGQLEFWSYEQYF
>TRBV6-6|TRBJ1-1
CASSPGLESTEAFF
>TRBV9|TRBJ2-2
CASSTNTGELFF
>TRBV2|TRBJ2-6
CASSENRGLSSGANVLTF
>TRBV12-2|TRBJ1-1
CASRLGDRSHDTEAFF
>TRBV11-3|TRBJ1-1
CASSRGTGQSNTEAFF
>TRBV30|TRBJ1-2
CAWRDRGPNYGYTF
>TRBV2|TRBJ2-1
CASSATGTSGPGSSYNEQFF
>TRBV6-5|TRBJ2-7
CASSDSSGGSYEQYF
>TRBV28|TRBJ1-2
CASRPTGGRANYGYTF
>TRBV5-4|TRBJ2-7
CASSLGRVTPGEQYF
>TRBV11-2|TRBJ2-1
CASSLGLAGFFNEQFF
>TRBV27|TRBJ2-2
CASRGLTGELFF